This T cell receptor (beta chain) emerged from a study of response to subunit inactivated influenza vaccine (dated by TCRdb to the late 2010s). Study-level background: Deep quantitative T cell receptor repertoire profiling was used in the study to track responses to a trivalent subunit inactivated influenza vaccine.

Overall study results and their limits: According to the authors, only a limited number of new T cells may be recruited by each seasonal influenza vaccination.

Libraries were constructed by RT-PCR. Sequencing was carried out with an Illumina HiSeq 2500. TCRdb ran its own pipeline on the public reads, namely fastp trimming at Q25 and MiXCR clone calling, and kept in-frame beta chains. CDR3 protein duplicates are merged, each entry listing the most common genes and DNA. The sample table holds just over 300,000 distinct CDR3 sequences, of which roughly 22% were seen once. The ten largest clones take up 10% of the sample. This clonotype was found a few times. Its antigen specificity is not known. Nothing much larger sits one base from this clone, and base qualities are not available. The TCR comes from a man in his fifties or sixties who received an inactivated influenza vaccine. Donor details come from another sample of the same person, matched by shared clones. This material consisted of PBMCs from blood, taken 21 months after vaccination.

The sequence in DNA is TGTGCCAGCAGCTCCCGGACAGGGTCTAGTTCACCCCTCCACTTT. Translated, it gives CASSSRTGSSSPLHF. The chain was built from TRBV7-2 and TRBJ1-6, and 8 junctional nucleotides match TRBD1. The V end gives up 4 bases and the J end 9 bases, leaving 8 bases in the junction not matched to a gene. The germline V gene gives CDR1 as SGHTA and CDR2 as FQGNSA. Including cysteine and phenylalanine, the CDR3 has 15 amino acids. The entry retains the CDR3 DNA only, 45 bases that are in frame from base 1. Extended through the reference TRBV7-2 and TRBJ1-6 proteins, this CDR3 yields the full variable domain: GAGVSQSPSNKVTEKGKDVELRCDPISGHTALYWYRQSLGQGLEFLIYFQGNSAPDKSGLPSDRFSAERTGGSVSTLTIQRTQQEDSAVYLCASSSRTGSSSPLHFGNGTRLTVT.